This T cell receptor beta chain stems from a study of regulatory T cells in long-lasting Graves disease (dated by TCRdb to 2020 to 2023). Describing the broader study: Persistent Graves' disease was defined as persistently positive TSH receptor autoantibodies together with antithyroid drug treatment for over 5 years. Persistent Graves' disease patients were compared with newly diagnosed Graves' disease patients by peripheral blood TCR sequencing and RNA sequencing. The study was registered as a clinical trial and conducted in China. A total of about 35 samples underwent TCR sequencing: approximately 13 from persistent and roughly 20 from newly diagnosed Graves' disease patients. Persistent Graves' disease patients in the clinical cohort had taken antithyroid drugs for approximately 9.5 years on average. General conclusions and limits of the study: The study examined only peripheral blood because the primary lesion, thyroid tissue, could not be accessed. Preferential use of TRBV28, TRBJ1-2 and TRBJ2-5 was observed in persistent disease, whereas TRBV20-1 and TRBJ2-1 were favored in newly diagnosed disease. A larger number of public clonotypes was shared among persistent patients (approximately 3,000) than among newly diagnosed patients (approximately 1,000). Compared with newly diagnosed patients, persistent Graves' disease patients had lower TCR Shannon entropy and fewer highly expanded clones, which suggests clonal expansion. Sequencing and analysis were restricted to the TCR beta chain. As a limitation, the authors acknowledged that the small sample size may reduce accuracy.

Receptor libraries were prepared by multiplex PCR. The instrument was an Illumina HiSeq 4000. CDR3 regions were amplified by Arm-PCR with iRepertoire HTBI primers to construct TCR beta libraries. Gel purification was performed on PCR products prior to sequencing. The paper's data handling went like this. Across samples, 60 to 75 TRBV and 14 TRBJ segments were identified and used for gene usage analysis of CDR3 amino acid clonotypes. COPE and FqMerger were used to merge the filtered high-quality paired reads into contigs. BLAST was used to align contigs to IMGT TRBV, TRBD and TRBJ reference genes, with CDR3 defined following IMGT. Any clonotype with a frequency above 0.1% was counted as a highly expanded clone. Repertoire diversity was measured by Shannon entropy, and V-J evenness by the Gini coefficient. Public clonotypes were defined as clonotypes shared by more than one individual. In TCRdb, the public reads were trimmed at Q25 with fastp and aligned with MiXCR, with productive beta chains retained. Identical CDR3 proteins give one entry, which carries the most common genes and DNA. The V and J calls shown here were made by TCRdb, not taken from the authors' results. The sample contains 300,000 to 350,000 distinct CDR3 sequences, roughly a fifth of them found a single time. The ten largest clones take up around 30% of the sample.

The CDR3 holds 14 amino acids from the cysteine to the phenylalanine. The only DNA kept is the CDR3, 42 bases in frame from the first base. The germline V gene encodes CDR1 SGHTA and CDR2 FQGNSA. V has 0 bases trimmed and J has 3 bases trimmed; junction bases matching no gene number 2. The time point label corresponds to: persistent/refractory GD, antithyroid drugs over 5 years with positive TRAb. For both TCR sequencing and RNA sequencing, RNA was extracted from PBMCs using TRIzol. The diagnosis of Graves' disease was made according to American Thyroid Association guidelines. Patients were recruited from an endocrinology department in Xi'an, China. Each patient gave about 8.1 milliliters of peripheral blood, collected in an EDTA anticoagulant tube. Ficoll Paque Plus density gradient separation was used to isolate PBMCs, and no further T cell sorting was done. An Agilent 2100 Bioanalyzer and agarose gel were used to check RNA quality, and a NanoDrop 2000 was used to measure RNA concentration.

This clonotype was counted many times. What antigen it recognizes has not been identified. No base qualities exist here, and no much larger clone lies one base off it. The chain joins TRBV7-2 to TRBJ2-7, and 7 junctional nucleotides match TRBD1. This clonotype was sampled from a female donor with Graves disease. The material was peripheral blood mononuclear cells (PBMCs), obtained when the disease was refractory, from a patient treated with antithyroid drugs. The base sequence is TGTGCCAGCAGCTTAGCGCACAGGGGCTACGAGCAGTACTTC. Its protein product is CASSLAHRGYEQYF.